These 13 T cell receptor beta chains came from one sample sequenced in a study of blood T cell repertoires in COVID-19 (dated by TCRdb to the early 2020s). Receptor amplification or capture employed the immunoSEQ multiplex PCR assay. The immuneACCESS repertoire file appears here via TCRdb, limited to in-frame rearrangements. These files lack a portion of the clones; in checked studies, under half of the deficit traces to unresolved V genes, and the cause of the others is not known. This sample is represented by fewer than 400,000 clones; about 90% of them were singletons. 2.5% to 3.5% of the sample belongs to the ten largest clones. The specimen was peripheral blood. These receptors were obtained from a woman in her 30s with COVID-19, enrolled during active disease.

V and J are TRBV5-1 and TRBJ1-2, with TRBD1 matching over 9 bases. The CDR3 length is 14 residues. With 5 bases clipped from V and 5 bases from J, the junction kept 7 bases outside the gene matches. Germline values: CDR1 SGHRS, CDR2 YFSETQ. The CDR3 nucleotides read TGCGCCAGCAGTCGTACCGGGACAGGGTATGGCTACACCTTC. Protein: CASSRTGTGYGYTF.

This clone was recorded once. The chain recombines TRBV5-3 with TRBJ1-3; 7 bases map to TRBD1. TRBV5-3 is annotated as an ORF whose role is uncertain. V trimming: 1 base; J trimming: 12 bases; junction bases outside the gene matches: 13. This CDR3 is built from 15 residues. CDR3 region: CARSLPGTGARHIYF. The CDR3 bases are TGTGCCAGAAGCTTGCCCGGCACAGGGGCCCGTCACATATATTTT.

The sample holds one count of this clone. The same CDR3 arises from other DNA sequences in this sample as well. This chain uses TRBV5-1 with TRBJ1-2; D is ambiguous. Germline-derived CDR1 and CDR2 are SGHRS and YFSETQ. This CDR3 contains 15 residues. Trimming shortened V by 4 bases and J by 0 bases, and 13 bases separated the two germline ends. The CDR3 sequence: CASSPSPRTNYGYTF. The CDR3, as DNA: TGCGCCAGCAGCCCCAGTCCCAGAACTAACTATGGCTACACCTTC.

The chain is built from TRBV28 and TRBJ1-5; D call uncertain. The germline CDR1 and CDR2 sequences are MDHEN and SYDVKM. The CDR3 has 20 residues. V dropped 5 bases and J dropped 0 bases, with 26 bases sitting between them. The CDR3 DNA follows: TGTGCCAGCAGTCCCCCCCTATATGGGGAGTACGACTATAGCAATCAGCCCCAGCATTTT. Amino acids: CASSPPLYGEYDYSNQPQHF.

The chain carries TRBV7-2 and TRBJ1-1, with D perhaps matching TRBD1 (5 bases). From germline, CDR1 is SGHTA and CDR2 FQGNSA. This CDR3 is 16 amino acids long. Trimming shortened V by 11 bases and J by 2 bases, and 24 bases separated the two germline ends. CDR3 protein: CACHPGPSSRNTEAFF. CDR3 DNA sequence: TGTGCCTGCCACCCAGGGCCATCCTCCCGAAACACTGAAGCTTTCTTT.

The chain carries TRBV10-3 and TRBJ2-6; 8 positions agree with TRBD1. The V segment lost 4 bases and the J segment 2 bases; nucleotides outside the gene matches: 4. There are 16 residues in the CDR3. CDR1 and CDR2 from the germline V gene are ENHRY and SYGVKD. CDR3 sequence reads: CAISGQGPTGANVLTF. DNA of the CDR3: TGTGCCATCAGTGGACAGGGGCCCACTGGGGCCAACGTCCTGACTTTC.

This chain links TRBV2 with TRBJ1-3, with D possibly matching TRBD1 (5 bases). The CDR3 length is 18 residues. Germline lookup yields CDR1 SNHLY and CDR2 FYNNEI. With 2 bases removed from V and 2 bases from J, the gap between germline ends came to 19 bases. CDR3 bases: TGTGCCAGCAGTGAAACCCCCTCCCTCGGGGGGGCTGGAAACACCATATATTTT. It encodes CASSETPSLGGAGNTIYF.

The CDR3 DNA reads as TGTGCCAGCAGCCAAGATTACGGAGCTAGCACAGATACGCAGTATTTT. It encodes CASSQDYGASTDTQYF. The chain uses TRBV14 and TRBJ2-3; D is unclear. Germline CDR1 reads SGHDN; CDR2 reads FVKESK. This CDR3 is 16 amino acids long. V lost 0 bases and J lost 0, with 10 bases in between.

Only a few counts were recorded for this clone. The chain carries TRBV5-1 and TRBJ1-6; D may be TRBD1 (6 bases). CDR3 length equals 14 residues. The V end lost 2 bases, the J end lost 11 bases, and 14 bases lay between the germline ends. CDR1 SGHRS and CDR2 YFSETQ come from the germline V gene. The CDR3 protein is CASSLAVGAPPLHF. CDR3 DNA: TGCGCCAGCAGCTTAGCGGTGGGGGCACCACCCCTCCACTTT.

The genes are TRBV28 and TRBJ1-2; D ambiguous. The germline V gene encodes CDR1 MDHEN and CDR2 SYDVKM. With 3 bases removed from V and 8 bases from J, the gap between germline ends came to 16 bases. The CDR3 totals 14 residues. This CDR3 is CASSLPGRLPGYTF. For the CDR3, the DNA is TGTGCCAGCAGTTTGCCGGGGAGGCTTCCAGGCTACACCTTC.

This clone has a single count. V gene TRBV7-9 combines with J gene TRBJ1-2, with no clear D. The CDR3 is made up of 12 amino acids. V lost 4 bases and J lost 2, with 5 bases in between. Germline CDR1 and CDR2: SEHNR and FQNEAQ (reference sequence). CDR3 in amino acids: CASSSSNYGYTF. The CDR3 bases are TGTGCCAGCAGCTCCTCCAACTATGGCTACACCTTC.

The chain carries TRBV20-1 and TRBJ1-1; D call uncertain. Germline loops: CDR1 DFQATT, CDR2 SNEGSKA (reference sequence). V lost 6 bases to trimming and J lost 8 bases, with 13 bases between them. CDR3 length equals 11 residues. The CDR3 nucleotides read TGCAGTGCACTACCTCGGAAGGAAGCTTTCTTT. Its protein product is CSALPRKEAFF.

The chain links TRBV27 to TRBJ1-1, with D possibly being TRBD1 (6 bases). CDR1 MNHEY and CDR2 SMNVEV come from the germline V gene (reference sequence). With 10 bases removed from V and 7 bases from J, the gap between germline ends came to 16 bases. The CDR3 is made up of 12 amino acids. The CDR3 spells CATQGGGLEAFF. The DNA for the CDR3 is TGTGCCACCCAAGGGGGGGGCCTTGAAGCTTTCTTT.